This T cell receptor (beta chain) was sequenced for a study of CD8+CD57+ T cells in acquired aplastic anemia. The study, taken as a whole, reports: Patients and controls turned out to have some 30 CD8+ CDR3 sequences in common.

The study profiled TCR beta VDJ and CDR3 using genomic DNA as template. MiXCR, applied by TCRdb to the reads, yields one record per CDR3 protein. In the table there are hundreds of thousands of distinct CDR3 sequences, 45% to 65% of which are singletons. All patients picked for sequencing had shown, by flow cytometry, an expansion of CD8+CD57+ cells. Remarks on this clonotype: The target antigen is unknown.

CDR1 and CDR2 from the germline V gene are MNHEY and SVGAGI. This CDR3 has 18 amino acids. V lost 4 bases and J 4 bases, leaving 26 bases between the germline ends. This TCR was sampled from a human donor with aplastic anemia. The source material was sorted CD4+, CD8+, or CD8+CD57+ T cells (not recorded which) from PBMCs. The chain employs TRBV6-5 and TRBJ2-7; D uncertain. Here the CDR3 reads CASSLAASAYRKKYEQYF. CDR3 in DNA: TGTGCCAGCAGTTTAGCAGCGTCCGCCTATAGGAAAAAATACGAGCAGTACTTC.